This T cell receptor (beta chain) was obtained from a study of blood T cell repertoires in COVID-19. About this clone: Relative to the germline gene, one junction end is altered; a read error may explain this. Other DNA sequences in this sample translate to the same CDR3.

CDR3 length equals 14 residues. Germline CDR1 SGHKS, CDR2 YYEKEE (reference sequence). Each participant's cohort was designated according to participant-reported clinical history. Either two negative PCRs, clearance, or symptom resolution qualified Cohort 3 donors as recovered. Per the original data handling: Reference gene primer amplification in the assay estimated nucleated cell counts. The repertoire was sequenced with immunoSEQ multiplex PCR; TCRdb's copy has only in-frame clones and lacks some. Clone size and the V and J calls come from that table; the DNA yielded D and trimming. The data contain hundreds of thousands of clones, 85% to 95% of them singletons.

This TCR was recovered from a woman younger than 30 who had recovered from COVID-19. The J gene is TRBJ2-7, the V gene TRBV5-5; perhaps TRBD1 as D (6 bases). The sample was PBMCs or T cells enriched from blood (not recorded which). The CDR3 DNA reads TGTGCCAGCAGCCGAAGGGGGTCCACCTACGAGCAGTATTTC. It yields the protein CASSRRGSTYEQYF. The full variable domain, its missing parts supplied by reference TRBV5-5 and TRBJ2-7, is DAGVTQSPTHLIKTRGQQVTLRCSPISGHKSVSWYQQVLGQGPQFIFQYYEKEERGRGNFPDRFSARQFPNYSSELNVNALLLGDSALYLCASSRRGSTYEQYFGPGTRLTVT.